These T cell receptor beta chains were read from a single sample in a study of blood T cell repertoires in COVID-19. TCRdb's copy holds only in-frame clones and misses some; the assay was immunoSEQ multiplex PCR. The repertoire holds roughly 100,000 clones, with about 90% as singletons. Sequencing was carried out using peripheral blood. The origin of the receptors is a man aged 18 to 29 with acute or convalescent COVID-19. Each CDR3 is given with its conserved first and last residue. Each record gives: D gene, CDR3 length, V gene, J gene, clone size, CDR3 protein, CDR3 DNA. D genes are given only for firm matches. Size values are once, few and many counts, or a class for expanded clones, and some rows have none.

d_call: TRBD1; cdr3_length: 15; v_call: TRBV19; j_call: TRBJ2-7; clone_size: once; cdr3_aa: CASSIWGQGYYEQYF; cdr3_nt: TGTGCCAGTAGTATTTGGGGACAGGGGTACTACGAGCAGTACTTC
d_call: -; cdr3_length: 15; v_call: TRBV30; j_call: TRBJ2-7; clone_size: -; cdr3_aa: CAWSVRGGTFYEQYF; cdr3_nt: TGTGCCTGGAGTGTACGTGGGGGCACTTTCTACGAGCAGTACTTC
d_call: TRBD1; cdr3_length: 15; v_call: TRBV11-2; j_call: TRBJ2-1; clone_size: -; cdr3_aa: CASSSQGARNNEQFF; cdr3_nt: TGTGCCAGCAGCTCCCAGGGGGCGCGAAACAATGAGCAGTTCTTC
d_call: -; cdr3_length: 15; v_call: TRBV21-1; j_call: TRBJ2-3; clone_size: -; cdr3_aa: CARQGARGSTDTQYF; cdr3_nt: TGTGCCAGACAGGGGGCAAGGGGGAGCACAGATACGCAGTATTTT
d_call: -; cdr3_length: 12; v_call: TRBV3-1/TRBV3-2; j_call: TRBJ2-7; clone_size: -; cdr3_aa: CASSQARREQYF; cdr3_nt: TGTGCCAGCAGCCAAGCGAGGCGCGAGCAGTACTTC
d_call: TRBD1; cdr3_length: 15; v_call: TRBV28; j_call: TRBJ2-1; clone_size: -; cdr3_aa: CASSATGTGKNEQFF; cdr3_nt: TGTGCCAGCAGTGCCACCGGGACAGGGAAGAATGAGCAGTTCTTC
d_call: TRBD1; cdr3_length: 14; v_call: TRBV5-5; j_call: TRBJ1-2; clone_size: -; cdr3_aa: CASSHRGQNYGYTF; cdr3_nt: TGTGCCAGCAGTCACAGGGGGCAGAACTATGGCTACACCTTC
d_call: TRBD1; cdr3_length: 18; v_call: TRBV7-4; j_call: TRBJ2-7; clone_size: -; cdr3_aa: CASSQTQNRDRDSYEQYF; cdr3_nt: TGTGCCAGCAGCCAGACTCAAAACCGGGACAGAGACTCCTACGAGCAGTACTTC
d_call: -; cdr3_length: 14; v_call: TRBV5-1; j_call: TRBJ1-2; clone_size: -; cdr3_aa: CASSLDRTNYGYTF; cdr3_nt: TGCGCCAGCAGCTTGGACAGGACCAACTATGGCTACACCTTC
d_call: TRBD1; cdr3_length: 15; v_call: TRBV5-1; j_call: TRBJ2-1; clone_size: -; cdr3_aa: CASSFYTGGRNEQFF; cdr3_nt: TGCGCCAGCAGTTTTTACACAGGGGGCCGGAATGAGCAGTTCTTC
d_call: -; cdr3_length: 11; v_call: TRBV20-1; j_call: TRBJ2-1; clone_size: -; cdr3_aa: CSAHKYNEQFF; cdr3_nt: TGCAGTGCTCACAAGTACAATGAGCAGTTCTTC
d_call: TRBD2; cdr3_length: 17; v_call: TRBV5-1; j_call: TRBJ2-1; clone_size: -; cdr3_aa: CASSPWVAGYSYNEQFF; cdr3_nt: TGCGCCAGCAGCCCCTGGGTAGCGGGATACTCCTACAATGAGCAGTTCTTC
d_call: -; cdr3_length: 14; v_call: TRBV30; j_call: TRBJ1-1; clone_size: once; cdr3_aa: CAWSVLRRNTEAFF; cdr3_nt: TGTGCCTGGAGTGTATTACGGAGAAACACTGAAGCTTTCTTT
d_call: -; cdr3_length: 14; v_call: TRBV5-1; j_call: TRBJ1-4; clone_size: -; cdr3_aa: CASSLARGNEKLFF; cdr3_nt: TGCGCCAGCAGCCTCGCCCGGGGGAATGAAAAACTGTTTTTT
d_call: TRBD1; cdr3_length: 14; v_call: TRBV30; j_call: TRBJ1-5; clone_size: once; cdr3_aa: CAWSETGEAQPQHF; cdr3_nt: TGTGCCTGGAGTGAAACAGGGGAAGCTCAGCCCCAGCATTTT
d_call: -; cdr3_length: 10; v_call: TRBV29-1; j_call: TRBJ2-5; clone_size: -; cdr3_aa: CSVRLETQYF; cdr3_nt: TGCAGCGTTCGACTAGAGACCCAGTACTTC
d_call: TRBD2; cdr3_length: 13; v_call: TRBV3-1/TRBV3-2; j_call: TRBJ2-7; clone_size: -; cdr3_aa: CASSLSGGYEQYF; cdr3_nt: TGTGCCAGCAGCCTTAGCGGGGGCTACGAGCAGTACTTC
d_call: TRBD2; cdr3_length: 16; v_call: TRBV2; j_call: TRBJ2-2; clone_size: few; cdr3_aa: CASSETSGRNTGELFF; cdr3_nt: TGTGCCAGCAGTGAAACTAGCGGGAGGAACACCGGGGAGCTGTTTTTT
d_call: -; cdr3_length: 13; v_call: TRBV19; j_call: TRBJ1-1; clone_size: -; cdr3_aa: CASSPLWSDEAFF; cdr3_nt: TGTGCCAGTAGTCCCCTCTGGTCAGATGAAGCTTTCTTT
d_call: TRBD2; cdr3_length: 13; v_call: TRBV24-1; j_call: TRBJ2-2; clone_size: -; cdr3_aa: CAAGGGFTGELFF; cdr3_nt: TGTGCCGCTGGGGGGGGGTTTACCGGGGAGCTGTTTTTT
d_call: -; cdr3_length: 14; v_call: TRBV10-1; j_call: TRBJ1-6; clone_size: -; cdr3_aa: CASSEPTEDSPLHF; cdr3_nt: TGCGCCAGCAGTGAGCCCACAGAAGATTCACCCCTCCACTTT
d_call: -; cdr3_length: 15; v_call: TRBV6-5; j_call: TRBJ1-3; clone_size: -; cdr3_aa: CASSYEAASGNTIYF; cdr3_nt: TGTGCCAGCAGTTACGAGGCAGCCTCTGGAAACACCATATATTTT
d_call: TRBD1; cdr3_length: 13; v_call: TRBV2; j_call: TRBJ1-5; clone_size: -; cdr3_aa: CARQGDSNQPQHF; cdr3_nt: TGTGCCAGACAGGGGGATAGCAATCAGCCCCAGCATTTT
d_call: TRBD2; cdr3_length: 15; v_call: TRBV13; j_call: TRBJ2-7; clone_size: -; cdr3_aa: CASSLGRLAGDEQYF; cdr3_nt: TGTGCCAGCAGCTTAGGCCGACTAGCGGGTGACGAGCAGTACTTC
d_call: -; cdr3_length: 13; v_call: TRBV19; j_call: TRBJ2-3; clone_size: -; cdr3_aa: CASRGLRTDTQYF; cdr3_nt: TGTGCCAGTAGGGGACTTCGCACAGATACGCAGTATTTT
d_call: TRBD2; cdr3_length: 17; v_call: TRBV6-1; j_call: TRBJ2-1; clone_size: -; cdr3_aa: CASSEPRSGRFRNEQFF; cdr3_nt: TGTGCCAGCAGTGAACCTCGTAGCGGGAGGTTTCGCAATGAGCAGTTCTTC
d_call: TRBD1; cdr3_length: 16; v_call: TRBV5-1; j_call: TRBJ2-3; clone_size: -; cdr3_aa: CASSFTGQGFTDTQYF; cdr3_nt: TGCGCCAGCAGCTTTACGGGACAGGGGTTCACAGATACGCAGTATTTT
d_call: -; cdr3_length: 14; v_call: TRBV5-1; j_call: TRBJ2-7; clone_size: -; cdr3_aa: CASSLAAGVYEQYF; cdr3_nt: TGCGCCAGCAGCTTGGCGGCAGGGGTCTACGAGCAGTACTTC
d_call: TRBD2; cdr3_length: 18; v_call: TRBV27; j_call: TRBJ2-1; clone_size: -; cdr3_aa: CASSLGTSKAPIGNEQFF; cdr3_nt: TGTGCCAGCAGTCTGGGGACTAGTAAAGCCCCTATAGGGAATGAGCAGTTCTTC
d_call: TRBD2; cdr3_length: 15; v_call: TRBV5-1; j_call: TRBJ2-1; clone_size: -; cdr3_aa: CASSRPGLSHNEQFF; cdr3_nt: TGCGCCAGCAGCCGGCCGGGACTATCTCACAATGAGCAGTTCTTC
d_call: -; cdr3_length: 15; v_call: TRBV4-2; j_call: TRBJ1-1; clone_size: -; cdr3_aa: CASSQETGPNTEAFF; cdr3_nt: TGTGCCAGCAGCCAAGAAACAGGCCCGAACACTGAAGCTTTCTTT
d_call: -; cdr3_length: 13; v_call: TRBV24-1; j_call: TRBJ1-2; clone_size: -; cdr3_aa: CATSDFYGYGYTF; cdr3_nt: TGTGCCACCAGTGATTTCTACGGGTATGGCTACACCTTC
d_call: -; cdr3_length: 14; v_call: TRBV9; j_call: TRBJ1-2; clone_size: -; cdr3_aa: CASSVGRGAGGYTF; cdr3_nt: TGTGCCAGCAGCGTGGGGAGGGGAGCGGGTGGCTACACCTTC
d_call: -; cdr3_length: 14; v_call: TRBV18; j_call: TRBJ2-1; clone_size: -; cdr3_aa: CASSTTGVNNEQFF; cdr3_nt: TGTGCCAGCTCAACCACCGGAGTCAACAATGAGCAGTTCTTC
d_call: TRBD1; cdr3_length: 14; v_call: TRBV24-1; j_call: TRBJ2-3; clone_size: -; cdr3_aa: CATQNSGGADTQYF; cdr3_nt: TGTGCCACCCAAAATTCAGGGGGAGCAGATACGCAGTATTTT
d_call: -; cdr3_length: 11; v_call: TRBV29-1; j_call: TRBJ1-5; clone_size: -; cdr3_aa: CSVGADQPQHF; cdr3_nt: TGCAGCGTTGGGGCAGATCAGCCCCAGCATTTT
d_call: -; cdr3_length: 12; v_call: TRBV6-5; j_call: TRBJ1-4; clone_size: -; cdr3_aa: CASGGAAEKLFF; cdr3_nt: TGTGCCAGCGGGGGGGCAGCTGAAAAACTGTTTTTT
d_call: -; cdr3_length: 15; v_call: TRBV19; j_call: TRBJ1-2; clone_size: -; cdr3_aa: CASSIGGTEFYGYTF; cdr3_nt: TGTGCCAGTAGTATTGGGGGGACGGAGTTCTATGGCTACACCTTC
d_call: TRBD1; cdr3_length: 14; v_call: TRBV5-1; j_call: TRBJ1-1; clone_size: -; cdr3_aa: CASSSGTGGNEAFF; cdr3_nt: TGCGCCAGCAGCTCCGGGACAGGGGGGAATGAAGCTTTCTTT
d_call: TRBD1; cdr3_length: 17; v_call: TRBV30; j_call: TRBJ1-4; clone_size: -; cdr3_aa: CAWSVLRSGGAGEKLFF; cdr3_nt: TGTGCCTGGAGTGTATTGAGGTCAGGGGGCGCGGGTGAAAAACTGTTTTTT
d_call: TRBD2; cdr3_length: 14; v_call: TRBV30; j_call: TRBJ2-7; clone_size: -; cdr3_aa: CAWSVTVAGYEQYF; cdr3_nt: TGTGCCTGGAGTGTAACGGTAGCGGGCTACGAGCAGTACTTC
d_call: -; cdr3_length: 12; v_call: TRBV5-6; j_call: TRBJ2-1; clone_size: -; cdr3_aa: CASSFDFNEQFF; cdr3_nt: TGTGCCAGCAGCTTTGACTTCAATGAGCAGTTCTTC
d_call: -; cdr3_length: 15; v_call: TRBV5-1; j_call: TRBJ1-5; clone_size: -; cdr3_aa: CASSLAPGSNQPQHF; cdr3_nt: TGCGCCAGCAGCTTGGCCCCGGGTAGCAATCAGCCCCAGCATTTT
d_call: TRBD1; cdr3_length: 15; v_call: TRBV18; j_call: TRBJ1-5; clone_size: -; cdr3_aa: CASSQYPGDSQPQHF; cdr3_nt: TGTGCCAGCTCACAGTATCCCGGGGACAGTCAGCCCCAGCATTTT
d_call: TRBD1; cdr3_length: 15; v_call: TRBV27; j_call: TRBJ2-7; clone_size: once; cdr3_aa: CASSSGQGRSYEQYF; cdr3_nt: TGTGCCAGCAGTTCCGGACAGGGTAGGTCCTACGAGCAGTACTTC
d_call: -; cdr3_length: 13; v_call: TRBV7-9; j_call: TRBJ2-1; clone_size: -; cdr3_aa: CASSLAGAYWQFF; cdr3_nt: TGTGCCAGCAGCTTAGCGGGAGCCTATTGGCAGTTCTTC
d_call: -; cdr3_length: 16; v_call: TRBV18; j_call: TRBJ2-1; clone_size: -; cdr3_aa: CASSLGTSNSYNEQFF; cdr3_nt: TGTGCCAGCTCACTAGGGACTTCCAACTCCTACAATGAGCAGTTCTTC
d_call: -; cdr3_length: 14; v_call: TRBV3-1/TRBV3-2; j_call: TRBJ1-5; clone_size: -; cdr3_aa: CASSHRALNQPQHF; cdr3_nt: TGTGCCAGCAGTCACAGGGCGCTCAATCAGCCCCAGCATTTT
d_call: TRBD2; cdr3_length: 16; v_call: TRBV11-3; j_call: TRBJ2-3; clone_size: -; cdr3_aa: CASSSGTSGIVDTQYF; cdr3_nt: TGTGCCAGCAGCTCCGGGACTAGCGGGATCGTGGATACGCAGTATTTT
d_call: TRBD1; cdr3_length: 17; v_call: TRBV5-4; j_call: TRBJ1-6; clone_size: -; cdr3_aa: CASSFWRDRGPDSPLHF; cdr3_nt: TGTGCCAGCAGCTTTTGGAGGGACAGGGGGCCGGATTCACCCCTCCACTTT
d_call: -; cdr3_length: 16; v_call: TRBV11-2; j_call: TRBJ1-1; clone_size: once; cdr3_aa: CASSLEGRLSGAEAFF; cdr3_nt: TGTGCCAGCAGCTTAGAAGGCCGGCTTTCAGGGGCTGAAGCTTTCTTT
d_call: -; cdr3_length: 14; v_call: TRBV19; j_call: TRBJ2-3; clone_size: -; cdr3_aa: CASSITGSTDTQYF; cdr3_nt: TGTGCCAGTAGTATTACAGGGTCCACAGATACGCAGTATTTT
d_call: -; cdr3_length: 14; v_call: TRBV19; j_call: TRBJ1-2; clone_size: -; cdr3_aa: CASSRAASNYGYTF; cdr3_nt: TGTGCCAGTAGTCGAGCAGCGTCTAACTATGGCTACACCTTC
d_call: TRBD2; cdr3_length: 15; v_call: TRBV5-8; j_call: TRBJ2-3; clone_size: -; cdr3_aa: CASSLLAGGADTQYF; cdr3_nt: TGTGCCAGCAGCTTACTAGCGGGAGGCGCAGATACGCAGTATTTT
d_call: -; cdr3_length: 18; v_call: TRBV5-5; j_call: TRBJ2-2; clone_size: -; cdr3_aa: CASSFTGTQGAYTGELFF; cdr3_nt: TGTGCCAGCAGCTTTACCGGGACTCAGGGAGCCTACACCGGGGAGCTGTTTTTT
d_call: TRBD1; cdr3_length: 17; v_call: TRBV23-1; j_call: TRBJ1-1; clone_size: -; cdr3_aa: CASSQFRDRVEAREAFF; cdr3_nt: TGCGCCAGCAGTCAATTCCGGGACAGGGTGGAAGCCAGGGAAGCTTTCTTT